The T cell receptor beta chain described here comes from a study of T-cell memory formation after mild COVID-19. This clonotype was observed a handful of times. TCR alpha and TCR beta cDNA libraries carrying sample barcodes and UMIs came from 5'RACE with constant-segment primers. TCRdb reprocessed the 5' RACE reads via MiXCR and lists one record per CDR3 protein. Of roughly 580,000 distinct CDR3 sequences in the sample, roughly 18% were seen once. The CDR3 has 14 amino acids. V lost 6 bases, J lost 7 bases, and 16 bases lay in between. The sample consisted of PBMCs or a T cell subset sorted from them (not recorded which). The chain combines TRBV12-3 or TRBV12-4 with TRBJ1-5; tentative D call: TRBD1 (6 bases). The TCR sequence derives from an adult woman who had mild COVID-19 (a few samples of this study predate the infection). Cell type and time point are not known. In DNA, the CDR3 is TGTGCCAGCAGCCCAGCAGGGGCAAACCAGCCCCAGCATTTT. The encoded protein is CASSPAGANQPQHF.